What follows are 15 T cell receptor beta chains derived from one specimen sequenced in a study of CD8 T cells in ankylosing spondylitis. Their antigen targets remain unknown. In TCRdb, the 5' RACE reads were re-called with MiXCR into one record per CDR3 protein. The table records approximately 140,000 distinct CDR3 sequences, about a sixth of them present only once. General study findings and limits: Blood from ankylosing spondylitis patients appeared to carry a characteristic roughly 8-variant TCR beta motif.

The material sequenced was blood, either unsorted or a sorted T cell fraction (not recorded which). The receptors were sampled from a male donor with ankylosing spondylitis.

This clonotype was seen many times. The CDR3: CSVEGGNGDNEQFF. CDR3 sequence (DNA): TGCAGCGTTGAAGGGGGGAACGGAGACAATGAGCAGTTCTTC. This sequence joins TRBV29-1 and TRBJ2-1; D may be TRBD1 or TRBD2 (5 bases each). The germline CDR1 and CDR2 sequences are SQVTM and ANQGSEA. Between the trimmed V and J ends, which lost 1 base and 5 bases, there was a span of 12 bases. The length of the CDR3 is 14 residues.

This clonotype has only a few counts. In DNA form, the CDR3 reads TGCAGTGCTAGAGACGGGACAGGACTAAGCAATCAGCCCCAGCATTTT. Residues: CSARDGTGLSNQPQHF. The rearrangement links TRBV20-1 to TRBJ1-5, with 8 bases aligning to TRBD1. The CDR3 extends over 16 amino acids. V shed 0 bases, J shed 1 base, and the junction held 5 bases outside the gene matches. Germline loops: CDR1 DFQATT, CDR2 SNEGSKA (reference sequence).

This clonotype was observed once. The genes are TRBV5-1 and TRBJ2-1; TRBD2 matches 8 bases. The CDR3 consists of 14 residues. Looked up from germline, CDR1 is SGHRS and CDR2 is YFSETQ. Trimming cost V 0 bases and J 9 bases; bases outside gene matches: 5. CDR3 nucleotide sequence: TGCGCCAGCAGCTTGGGCCGGGGGGGGACTGAGCAGTTCTTC. Its protein product is CASSLGRGGTEQFF.

The genes are TRBV7-8 and TRBJ2-1; D uncertain. The CDR3 sequence is 12 residues long. Germline values: CDR1 SGHVS, CDR2 FQNEAQ. V lost 7 bases to trimming and J lost 10 bases, with 14 bases between them. The DNA of the CDR3 is TGTGCCAGCAAAGGAAAGGATGTGGAGCAGTTCTTC. Translation gives CASKGKDVEQFF.

This clonotype was recorded at least ten times. The chain employs TRBV7-9 and TRBJ2-1, with a tentative D call TRBD1 (6 bases). This CDR3 comprises 14 residues. With 4 bases removed from V and 1 base from J, the gap between germline ends came to 8 bases. Germline CDR1 is SEHNR and CDR2 is FQNEAQ (reference sequence). As DNA, the CDR3 is TGTGCCAGCAGCTCCGGACAGTCCTACAATGAGCAGTTCTTC. Amino acid sequence: CASSSGQSYNEQFF. Full variable domain (remainder filled in from reference TRBV7-9 and TRBJ2-1): DTGVSQNPRHKITKRGQNVTFRCDPISEHNRLYWYRQTLGQGPEFLTYFQNEAQLEKSRLLSDRFSAERPKGSFSTLEIQRTEQGDSAMYLCASSSGQSYNEQFFGPGTRLTVL.

The chain joins TRBV19 to TRBJ2-3; D may be TRBD2 (5 bases). CDR1 and CDR2 (germline): LNHDA, SQIVND (reference sequence). This CDR3 is 18 amino acids long. V lost 1 base and J 9 bases, leaving 26 bases between the germline ends. CDR3 nucleotide sequence: TGTGCCAGTAGTATAGGGTATCGGGCGGGTACACCGCCTTGGACGCAGTATTTT. Its protein product is CASSIGYRAGTPPWTQYF.

CDR3 DNA: TGCGCCAGCAGCCAAGCGGGGGCCTACGAGCAGTACTTC. Encoded protein: CASSQAGAYEQYF. The chain links TRBV4-3 to TRBJ2-7; D possibly corresponds to TRBD2 (6 bases). Germline loops: CDR1 LGHNA, CDR2 YSLEER. The CDR3 contains 13 residues. V lost 1 base and J lost 2, with 6 bases in between.

The rearrangement joins TRBV7-8 to TRBJ2-7; 7 nucleotides match TRBD1. Germline values: CDR1 SGHVS, CDR2 FQNEAQ. This CDR3 has 15 amino acids. V dropped 7 bases and J dropped 5; count of bases not matched to a gene: 14. CDR3 sequence reads: CASTSRRQGTHEQYF. In nucleotides, the CDR3 is TGTGCCAGCACCTCCCGCAGACAGGGAACCCACGAGCAGTACTTC. Based on the CDR3 plus reference TRBV7-8 and TRBJ2-7, the full variable domain is GAGVSQSPRYKVAKRGQDVALRCDPISGHVSLFWYQQALGQGPEFLTYFQNEAQLDKSGLPSDRFFAERPEGSVSTLKIQRTQQEDSAVYLCASTSRRQGTHEQYFGPGTRLTVT.

The chain is built from TRBV5-5 and TRBJ2-7; 9 bases are shared with TRBD2. Per germline, CDR1 SGHKS and CDR2 YYEKEE (reference sequence). The CDR3 runs 15 residues. Trimming at V came to 1 base and at J to 4 bases, leaving 6 bases not matched to a gene. CDR3 DNA: TGTGCCAGCAGCTTGTGGCTAGCGGGAAGGTACGAGCAGTACTTC. Translated: CASSLWLAGRYEQYF.

This chain uses TRBV2 with TRBJ1-1; no clear D. Trimming left V 3 bases short and J 1 base short, with 6 bases between. The CDR3 runs 13 residues. Per germline, CDR1 SNHLY and CDR2 FYNNEI. CDR3 protein: CASSDSPNTEAFF. CDR3 nucleotides: TGTGCCAGCAGTGACTCACCGAACACTGAAGCTTTCTTT.

The chain has TRBV5-6 and TRBJ2-6, with D uncertain. The CDR3 extends over 19 amino acids. CDR1 and CDR2 from the germline V gene are SGHDT and YYEEEE. V lost 4 bases and J 0 bases, leaving 20 bases between the germline ends. CDR3 amino acids: CASSMSGPRDFSGANVLTF. Here the CDR3 DNA reads TGTGCCAGCAGCATGTCCGGTCCACGAGACTTCTCTGGGGCCAACGTCCTGACTTTC. The entire variable domain, with the rest obtained from reference TRBV5-6 and TRBJ2-6, is as follows: DAGVTQSPTHLIKTRGQQVTLRCSPKSGHDTVSWYQQALGQGPQFIFQYYEEEERQRGNFPDRFSGHQFPNYSSELNVNALLLGDSALYLCASSMSGPRDFSGANVLTFGAGSRLTVL.

The chain combines TRBV12-3 or TRBV12-4 with TRBJ2-3; tentatively, D is TRBD2 (5 bases). CDR3 length: 15 residues. Trimming removed 5 bases at V and 6 bases at J, with 18 bases between. The DNA of the CDR3 is TGTGCCAGCAGTCGGCCTAGCAGCGCGGAGGATACGCAGTATTTT. This gives the protein CASSRPSSAEDTQYF.

This clonotype has only a few counts. The genes are TRBV7-2 and TRBJ2-3; 10 bases map to TRBD2. V was pared by 4 bases and J by 4 bases, with 8 bases of the junction left unmatched. Germline CDR1 reads SGHTA; CDR2 reads FQGNSA. The CDR3 is made up of 16 amino acids. CDR3 in amino acids: CASSSRGLARADTQYF. CDR3 sequence (DNA): TGTGCCAGCAGCTCCAGGGGACTAGCGAGGGCAGATACGCAGTATTTT.

This clonotype has more than one count but fewer than ten. The rearrangement joins TRBV28 to TRBJ2-7, with TRBD2 as a possible D gene (5 bases). This CDR3 comprises 15 residues. The germline CDR1 and CDR2 sequences are MDHEN and SYDVKM. The V gene lost 7 bases and the J gene lost 4 bases, with 20 bases spanning the gap. The CDR3 DNA follows: TGTGCCAGCATCCCCGCGTATCTACAGCGGTACGAGCAGTACTTC. It is translated as CASIPAYLQRYEQYF.

There are many counts of this clonotype. This chain connects TRBV12-3 or TRBV12-4 to TRBJ2-5, with a tentative D call TRBD1 (5 bases). V dropped 4 bases and J dropped 2 bases, with 11 bases sitting between them. The CDR3 covers 14 residues. CDR3 in amino acids: CASSSPGSQETQYF. As DNA, the CDR3 is TGTGCCAGCAGTTCCCCAGGGTCTCAAGAGACCCAGTACTTC.